This T cell receptor (beta chain) was observed in a study of T-cell memory formation after mild COVID-19. Study conclusions and caveats: The authors left the SARS-CoV-2 specificity of second-wave clones peaking on day 37 unconfirmed.

CDR1 is SGHAT and CDR2 is FQNNGV in the germline V gene. The CDR3 is 17 amino acids. V shed 3 bases, J shed 2 bases, and the junction held 8 bases outside the gene matches. Concerning this clonotype itself: Its target is unknown.

Using its own MiXCR run on the 5' RACE reads, TCRdb lists one record per CDR3 protein. The sample shows about 430,000 distinct CDR3 sequences, 15% to 20% of them seen only once. The specimen was PBMCs or a T cell subset sorted from them (not recorded which). This chain connects TRBV11-2 to TRBJ2-3; TRBD2 matches 10 bases. The sequence came from a man between 18 and 35 years old who had mild COVID-19 (a few samples of this study predate the infection). Cell type and time point are not known. The CDR3 sequence is CASSLREAGGPTDTQYF. CDR3 bases: TGTGCCAGCAGCTTGAGAGAAGCGGGGGGGCCCACAGATACGCAGTATTTT.